This T cell receptor beta chain was captured by sequencing in a study of OX40 agonist ivuxolimab in advanced cancers. Here immunoSEQ multiplex PCR was the method, and the copy in TCRdb shows in-frame clones only, minus some. This table has tens of thousands of clones, about 86% appearing once. This clone is a singleton in its sample. The CDR3 covers 15 residues. Looked up from germline, CDR1 is SGHTA and CDR2 is FQGNSA. The V gene end was trimmed by 5 bases and the J gene end by 0 bases; junction bases not matched to a gene: 6. This clonotype originated in an adult with an advanced solid tumor such as melanoma, head and neck, liver or kidney cancer. This chain connects TRBV7-2 to TRBJ1-1; 7 bases are shared with TRBD1. Source: CD4+ or CD8+ T cells sorted from blood, taken in a trial of the OX40 agonist ivuxolimab. CDR3 residues: CASSKEGAVNTEAFF. Written as DNA, the CDR3 is TGTGCCAGCAGCAAAGAGGGGGCAGTGAACACTGAAGCTTTCTTT.